In this sample, the clone carrying this T cell receptor beta chain turned up a few times. This table comes from immunoSEQ multiplex PCR, and its TCRdb copy is limited to in-frame clones, with some not included. The sample consists of some 21,000 clones, over 75% of them appearing once. This sample was taken from a study of CD4+ T cells in melanoma. The sample taken for sequencing was cells from a culture (not recorded whether cultured in vitro). The sequence was collected from a human donor with melanoma.

CDR3 residues: CASSLTQVGYTF. DNA for the CDR3: TGTGCCAGCAGCCTTACTCAGGTTGGCTACACCTTC. This rearrangement joins TRBV7-9 to TRBJ1-2; D unclear. The germline CDR1 and CDR2 sequences are SEHNR and FQNEAQ (reference sequence). Trimming shortened V by 5 bases and J by 7 bases, and 11 bases separated the two germline ends. The CDR3 is made up of 12 amino acids.